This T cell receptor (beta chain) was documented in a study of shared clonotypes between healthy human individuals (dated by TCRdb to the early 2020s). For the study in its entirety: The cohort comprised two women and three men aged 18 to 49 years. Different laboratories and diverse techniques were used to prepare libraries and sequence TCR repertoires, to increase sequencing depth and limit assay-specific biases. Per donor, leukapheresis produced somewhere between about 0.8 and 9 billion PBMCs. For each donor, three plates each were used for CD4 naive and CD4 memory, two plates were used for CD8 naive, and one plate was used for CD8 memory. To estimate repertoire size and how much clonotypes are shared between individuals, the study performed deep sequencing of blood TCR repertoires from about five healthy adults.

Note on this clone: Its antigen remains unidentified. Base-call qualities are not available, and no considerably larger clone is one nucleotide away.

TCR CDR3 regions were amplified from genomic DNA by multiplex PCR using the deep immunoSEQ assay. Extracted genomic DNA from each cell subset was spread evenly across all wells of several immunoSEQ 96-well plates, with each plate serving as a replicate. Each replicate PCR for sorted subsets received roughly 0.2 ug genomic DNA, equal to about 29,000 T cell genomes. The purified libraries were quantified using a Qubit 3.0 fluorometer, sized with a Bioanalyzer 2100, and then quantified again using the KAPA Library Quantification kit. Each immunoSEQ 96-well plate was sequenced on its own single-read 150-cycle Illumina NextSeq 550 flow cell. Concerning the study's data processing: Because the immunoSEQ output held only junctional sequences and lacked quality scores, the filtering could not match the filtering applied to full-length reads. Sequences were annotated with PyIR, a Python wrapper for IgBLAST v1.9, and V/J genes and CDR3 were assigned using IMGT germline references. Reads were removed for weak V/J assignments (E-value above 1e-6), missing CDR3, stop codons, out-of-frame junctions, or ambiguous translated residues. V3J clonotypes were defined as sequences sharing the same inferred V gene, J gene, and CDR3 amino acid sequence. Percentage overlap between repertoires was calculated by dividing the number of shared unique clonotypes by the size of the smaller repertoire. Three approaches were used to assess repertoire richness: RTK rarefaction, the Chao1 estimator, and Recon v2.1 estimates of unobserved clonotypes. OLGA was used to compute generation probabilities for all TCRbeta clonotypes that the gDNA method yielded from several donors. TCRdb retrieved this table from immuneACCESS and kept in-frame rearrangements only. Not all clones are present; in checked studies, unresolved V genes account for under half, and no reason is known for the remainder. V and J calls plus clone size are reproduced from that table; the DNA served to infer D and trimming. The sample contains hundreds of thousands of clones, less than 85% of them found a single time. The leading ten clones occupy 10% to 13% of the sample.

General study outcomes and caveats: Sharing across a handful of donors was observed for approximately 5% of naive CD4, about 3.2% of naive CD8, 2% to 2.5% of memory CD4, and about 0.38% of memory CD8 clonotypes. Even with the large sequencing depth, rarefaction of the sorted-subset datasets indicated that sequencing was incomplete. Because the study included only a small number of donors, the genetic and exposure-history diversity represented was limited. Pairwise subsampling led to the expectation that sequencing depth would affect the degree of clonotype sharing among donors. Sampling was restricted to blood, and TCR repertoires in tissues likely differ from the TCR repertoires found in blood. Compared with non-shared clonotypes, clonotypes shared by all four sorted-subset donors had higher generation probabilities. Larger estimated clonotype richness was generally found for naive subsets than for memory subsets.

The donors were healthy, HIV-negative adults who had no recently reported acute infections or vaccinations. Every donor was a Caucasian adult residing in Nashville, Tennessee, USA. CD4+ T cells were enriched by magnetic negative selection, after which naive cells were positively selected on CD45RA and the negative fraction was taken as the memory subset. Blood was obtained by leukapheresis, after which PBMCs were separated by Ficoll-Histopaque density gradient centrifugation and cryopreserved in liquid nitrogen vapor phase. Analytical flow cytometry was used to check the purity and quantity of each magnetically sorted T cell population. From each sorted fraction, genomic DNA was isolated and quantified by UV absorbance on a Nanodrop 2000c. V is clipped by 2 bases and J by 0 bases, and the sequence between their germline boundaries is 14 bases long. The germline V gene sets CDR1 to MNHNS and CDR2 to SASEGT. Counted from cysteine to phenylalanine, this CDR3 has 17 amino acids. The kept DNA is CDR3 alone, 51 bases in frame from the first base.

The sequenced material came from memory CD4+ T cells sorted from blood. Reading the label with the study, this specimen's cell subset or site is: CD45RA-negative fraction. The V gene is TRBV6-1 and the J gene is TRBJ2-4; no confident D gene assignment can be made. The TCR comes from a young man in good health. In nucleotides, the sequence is TGTGCCAGCAGTGAACTTTGGCAGCGCATAGCCAAAAACATTCAGTACTTC. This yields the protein CASSELWQRIAKNIQYF.